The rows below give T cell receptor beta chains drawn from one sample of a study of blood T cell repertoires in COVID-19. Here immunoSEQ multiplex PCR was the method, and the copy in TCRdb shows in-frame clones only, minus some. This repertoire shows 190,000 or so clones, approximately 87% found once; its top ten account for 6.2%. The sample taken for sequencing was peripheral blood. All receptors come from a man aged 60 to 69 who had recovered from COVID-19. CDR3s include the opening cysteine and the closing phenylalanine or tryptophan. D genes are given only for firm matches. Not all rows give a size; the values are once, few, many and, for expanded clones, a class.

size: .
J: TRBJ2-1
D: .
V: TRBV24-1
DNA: TGTGCCACCACCGGGGGTCGGTACAATGAGCAGTTCTTC
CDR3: CATTGGRYNEQFF

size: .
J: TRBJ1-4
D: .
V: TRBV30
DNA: TGTGCCTGCGGCTCGGGTCAAAATGAAAAACTGTTTTTT
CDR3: CACGSGQNEKLFF

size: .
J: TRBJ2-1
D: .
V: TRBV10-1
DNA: TGCGCCAGCAGTTTGGACAGCTCCTACAATGAGCAGTTCTTC
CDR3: CASSLDSSYNEQFF

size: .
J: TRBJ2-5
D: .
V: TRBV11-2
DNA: TGTGCCAGCAGCCTTAAGGGGGAAAACCAAGAGACCCAGTACTTC
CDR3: CASSLKGENQETQYF

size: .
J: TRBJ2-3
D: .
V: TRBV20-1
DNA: TGCAGTGCTAGTCGCCTAGCATACGGCGATACGCAGTATTTT
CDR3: CSASRLAYGDTQYF

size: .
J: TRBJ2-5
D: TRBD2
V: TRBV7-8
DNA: TGTGCCAGCAGCCCAGGGACTACACAAGAGACCCAGTACTTC
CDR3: CASSPGTTQETQYF

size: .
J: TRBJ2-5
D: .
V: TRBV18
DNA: TGTGCCAGCTCACCACTCCAGGCTGAGGGGACCCAGTACTTC
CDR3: CASSPLQAEGTQYF

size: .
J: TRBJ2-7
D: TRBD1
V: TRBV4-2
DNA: TGTGCCAGCAGCCAAGGGACAGGGGCTCCTTCGTACGAGCAGTACTTC
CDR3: CASSQGTGAPSYEQYF

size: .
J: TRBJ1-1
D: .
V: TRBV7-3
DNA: TGTGCCAGCAGCGCACGCGGTGTGACTGAAGCTTTCTTT
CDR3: CASSARGVTEAFF

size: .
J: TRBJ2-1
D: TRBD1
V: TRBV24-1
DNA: TGTGCCACCAGTGACGGCTCGACAGGGCTGCAGTTCTTC
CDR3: CATSDGSTGLQFF

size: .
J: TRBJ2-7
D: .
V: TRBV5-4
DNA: TGTGCCAGCAGCTTGGCCGGACAGTTCTACGAGCAGTACTTC
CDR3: CASSLAGQFYEQYF

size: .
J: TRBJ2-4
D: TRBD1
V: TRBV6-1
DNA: TGTGCCAGCAGTGACCTACAGGGGGCGGTCGCCAAAAACATTCAGTACTTC
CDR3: CASSDLQGAVAKNIQYF

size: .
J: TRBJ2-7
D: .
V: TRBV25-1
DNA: TGTGCCAGCAGCGAAAACAGGGTCCCCTACGAGCAGTACTTC
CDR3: CASSENRVPYEQYF

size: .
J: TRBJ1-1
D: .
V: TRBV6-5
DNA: TGTGCCAGCAGTTACACTTCATTCAGTGGGGGGGCTGAAGCTTTCTTT
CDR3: CASSYTSFSGGAEAFF

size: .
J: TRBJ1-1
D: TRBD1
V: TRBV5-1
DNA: TGCGCCAGCAGCGTGGGACAGCTGAACACTGAAGCTTTCTTT
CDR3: CASSVGQLNTEAFF

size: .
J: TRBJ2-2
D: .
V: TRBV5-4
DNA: TGTGCCAGCAGCTTGGAACGGACCGGGGAGCTGTTTTTT
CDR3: CASSLERTGELFF

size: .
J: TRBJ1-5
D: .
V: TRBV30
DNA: TGTGCCTGGAGTGGGTCAGGGGCGCCCCAGCATTTT
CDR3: CAWSGSGAPQHF

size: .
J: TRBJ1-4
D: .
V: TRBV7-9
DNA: TGTGCCAGCAGCTTATTCACCAGGGTGAATGAAAAACTGTTTTTT
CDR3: CASSLFTRVNEKLFF

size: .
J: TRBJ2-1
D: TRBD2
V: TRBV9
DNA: TGTGCCAGCAGCGTTCTAGCGGACTCCTACAATGAGCAGTTCTTC
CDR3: CASSVLADSYNEQFF

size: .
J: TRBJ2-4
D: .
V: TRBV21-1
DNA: TGTGCCAATGCAGGGGTAGCCAAAAACATTCAGTACTTC
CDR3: CANAGVAKNIQYF

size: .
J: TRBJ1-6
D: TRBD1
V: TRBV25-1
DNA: TGTGCCAGCAAGACCCCGGGACAGTCGAATTCACCCCTCCACTTT
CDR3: CASKTPGQSNSPLHF

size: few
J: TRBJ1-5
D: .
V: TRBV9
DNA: TGTGCCAGCAGCCCAAGCGGGGGCTACAATCAGCCCCAGCATTTT
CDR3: CASSPSGGYNQPQHF

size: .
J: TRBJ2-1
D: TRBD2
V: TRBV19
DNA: TGTGCCAGTCCTAACGCATCGACTAGCGGGTGCCCCAATGAGCAGTTCTTC
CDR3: CASPNASTSGCPNEQFF

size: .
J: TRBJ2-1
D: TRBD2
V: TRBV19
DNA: TGTGCCAGTAGTATAGTGGCCGGGGGGGGGTACAATGAGCAGTTCTTC
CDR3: CASSIVAGGGYNEQFF

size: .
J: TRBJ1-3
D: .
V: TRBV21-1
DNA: TGTGCCAGCACTCTAATGGGGCCATGGGGCAGGTTGAACGGAAACACCATATATTTT
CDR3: CASTLMGPWGRLNGNTIYF

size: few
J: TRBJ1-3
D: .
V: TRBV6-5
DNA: TGTGCCAGCAGTTACGGACAGGGAAACACCATATATTTT
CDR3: CASSYGQGNTIYF

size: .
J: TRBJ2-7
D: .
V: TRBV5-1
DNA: TGCGCCAGCAGCTTGATCGCTAGCGATAGTTCCTACGAGCAGTACTTC
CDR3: CASSLIASDSSYEQYF

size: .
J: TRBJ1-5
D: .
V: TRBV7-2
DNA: TGTGCCAGCAGCCCTCGAGGTCAGGGCGATCAGCCCCAGCATTTT
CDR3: CASSPRGQGDQPQHF

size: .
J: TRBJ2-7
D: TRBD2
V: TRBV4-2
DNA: TGTGCCAGCAGCCAAGACGTCCGACTAGCGGGGGGGCAGGAACAGTACTTC
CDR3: CASSQDVRLAGGQEQYF

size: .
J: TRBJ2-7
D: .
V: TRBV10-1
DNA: TGCGCCAGCAGAGGGACCAGGGGAAGTACCTACGAGCAGTACTTC
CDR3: CASRGTRGSTYEQYF

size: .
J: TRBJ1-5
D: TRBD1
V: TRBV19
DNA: TGTGCCAGTGGACAGGGCGGCAATCAGCCCCAGCATTTT
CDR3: CASGQGGNQPQHF

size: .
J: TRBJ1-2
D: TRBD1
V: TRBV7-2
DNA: TGTGCCAGCAGCCCCCGAATAAGGGGACAGGGGGCGGGCTATGGCTACACCTTC
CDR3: CASSPRIRGQGAGYGYTF

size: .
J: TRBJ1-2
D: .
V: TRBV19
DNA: TGTGCGTCAGGGGACAACTATGGCTACACCTTC
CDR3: CASGDNYGYTF